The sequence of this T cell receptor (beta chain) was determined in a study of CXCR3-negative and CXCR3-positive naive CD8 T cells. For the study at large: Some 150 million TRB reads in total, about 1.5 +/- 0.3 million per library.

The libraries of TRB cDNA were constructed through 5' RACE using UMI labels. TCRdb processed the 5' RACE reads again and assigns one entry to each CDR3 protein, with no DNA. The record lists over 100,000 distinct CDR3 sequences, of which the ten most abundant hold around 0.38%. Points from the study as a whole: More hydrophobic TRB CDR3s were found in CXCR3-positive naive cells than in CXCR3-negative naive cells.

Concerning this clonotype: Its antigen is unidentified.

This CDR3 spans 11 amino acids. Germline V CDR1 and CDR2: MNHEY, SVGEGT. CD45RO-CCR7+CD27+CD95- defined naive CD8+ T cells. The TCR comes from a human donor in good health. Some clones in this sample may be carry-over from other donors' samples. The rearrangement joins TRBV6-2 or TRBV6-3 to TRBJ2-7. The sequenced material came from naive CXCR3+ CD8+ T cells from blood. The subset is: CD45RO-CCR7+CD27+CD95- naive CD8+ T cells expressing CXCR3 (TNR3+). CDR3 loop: CATRTGYEQYF.